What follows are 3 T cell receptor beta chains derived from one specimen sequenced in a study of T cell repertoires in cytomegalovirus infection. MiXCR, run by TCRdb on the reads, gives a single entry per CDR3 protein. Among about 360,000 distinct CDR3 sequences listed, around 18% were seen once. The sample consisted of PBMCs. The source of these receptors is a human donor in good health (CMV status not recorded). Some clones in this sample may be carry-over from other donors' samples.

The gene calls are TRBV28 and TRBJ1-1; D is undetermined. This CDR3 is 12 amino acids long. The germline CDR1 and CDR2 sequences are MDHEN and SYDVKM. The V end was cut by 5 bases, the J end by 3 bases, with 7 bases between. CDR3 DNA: TGTGCCAGCAGTGATCTGGACACTGAAGCTTTCTTT. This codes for CASSDLDTEAFF.

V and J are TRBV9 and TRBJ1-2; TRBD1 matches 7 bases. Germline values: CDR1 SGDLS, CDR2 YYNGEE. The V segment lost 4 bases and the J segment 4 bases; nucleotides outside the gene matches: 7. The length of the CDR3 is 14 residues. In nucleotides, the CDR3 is TGTGCCAGCAGCACCCGGGACAGTCGCTATGGCTACACCTTC. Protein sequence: CASSTRDSRYGYTF.

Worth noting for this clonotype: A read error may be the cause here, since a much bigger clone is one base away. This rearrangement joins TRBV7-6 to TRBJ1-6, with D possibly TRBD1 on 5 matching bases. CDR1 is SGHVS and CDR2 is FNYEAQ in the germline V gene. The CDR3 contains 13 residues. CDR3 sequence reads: CGSSLMGDSPLHF. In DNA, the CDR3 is TGTGGCAGCAGCTTAATGGGGGATTCACCCCTCCACTTT.